This TCR beta chain is from a study of CD8 T cells in ankylosing spondylitis. Broader study findings: Clones linked to the disease showed a CD8+ phenotype. They occurred at relatively low frequencies in peripheral blood. Matched synovial fluid from ankylosing spondylitis patients was reported to be enriched for disease-linked clones. Previous work reported some of these motif variants in the synovial fluid and blood of reactive arthritis.

There are a few counts of this clonotype. Its antigen remains unidentified. Looked up from germline, CDR1 is MNHNS and CDR2 is SASEGT. The CDR3 is 14 amino acids. Trimming took 8 bases from V and 1 from J, leaving 13 bases between them. TCRdb reprocessed the 5' RACE reads with MiXCR, giving one entry per CDR3 protein. In the table there are 150,000 to 250,000 distinct CDR3 sequences, roughly 13% of which are singletons. Material: blood, either unsorted or a sorted T cell fraction (not recorded which). This receptor was taken from a male donor with ankylosing spondylitis or in good health (not recorded which). The J gene is TRBJ2-3, the V gene TRBV6-1, with D possibly being TRBD2 (6 bases). The CDR3 DNA sequence: TGTGCCAGCCGTAGGGAGGTGGGCACAGATACGCAGTATTTT. Protein sequence: CASRREVGTDTQYF.